The rows below give T cell receptor beta chains drawn from one sample of a study of cytomegalovirus exposure and HLA in healthy donors. Repertoires were generated with immunoSEQ multiplex PCR, while TCRdb's copy carries only in-frame clones and drops some. The data contain under 200,000 clones, 75% of them singletons. Specimen: PBMCs. These receptors were taken from a male donor in good health and CMV-seronegative. The CDR3 runs from the conserved cysteine through the conserved F or W.

v_call: TRBV30; j_call: TRBJ2-1; cdr3_aa: CAWAKLAWGDEQFF
v_call: TRBV5-5; j_call: TRBJ2-4; cdr3_aa: CASSPELAKNIQYF
v_call: TRBV18; j_call: TRBJ1-2; cdr3_aa: CASSGQGADGYTF
v_call: TRBV5-4; j_call: TRBJ1-1; cdr3_aa: CASSLFAGREAFF
v_call: TRBV5-1; j_call: TRBJ2-1; cdr3_aa: CASSFLGTAHYNEQFF
v_call: TRBV28; j_call: TRBJ2-5; cdr3_aa: CASSLGGAQETQYF
v_call: TRBV29-1; j_call: TRBJ1-3; cdr3_aa: CSAVDTGNTIYF
v_call: TRBV4-1; j_call: TRBJ2-3; cdr3_aa: CASSQEDYGGTDTQYF
v_call: TRBV19; j_call: TRBJ2-7; cdr3_aa: CASSIGQGASYEQYF
v_call: TRBV27; j_call: TRBJ2-1; cdr3_aa: CASSRKAERGNEQFF
v_call: TRBV7-3; j_call: TRBJ2-1; cdr3_aa: CASSSPGTSGGRGSSYNEQFF
v_call: TRBV28; j_call: TRBJ1-2; cdr3_aa: CASSWRASNYGYTF
v_call: TRBV7-9; j_call: TRBJ1-5; cdr3_aa: CASSLSGGEPQHF
v_call: TRBV4-2; j_call: TRBJ2-3; cdr3_aa: CASSQRVRAGSTDTQYF
v_call: TRBV28; j_call: TRBJ1-1; cdr3_aa: CASSTDRVRAFF
v_call: TRBV4-1; j_call: TRBJ2-3; cdr3_aa: CASSRASGSSTDTQYF
v_call: TRBV18; j_call: TRBJ1-1; cdr3_aa: CASSRDSQGAFF
v_call: TRBV7-9; j_call: TRBJ2-3; cdr3_aa: CASSSEVSTDTQYF
v_call: TRBV7-8; j_call: TRBJ2-3; cdr3_aa: CASSLGASGSTDTQYF
v_call: TRBV6-4; j_call: TRBJ2-3; cdr3_aa: CASSASVYTDTQYF
v_call: TRBV6-5; j_call: TRBJ2-3; cdr3_aa: CASSYLSGGTQYF
v_call: TRBV30; j_call: TRBJ1-1; cdr3_aa: CAWSAPIRGTGTEAFF
v_call: TRBV5-1; j_call: TRBJ2-5; cdr3_aa: CASSLAHAGQIPVGTQYF
v_call: TRBV9; j_call: TRBJ2-7; cdr3_aa: CASSLGTGTTYEQYF
v_call: TRBV14; j_call: TRBJ1-1; cdr3_aa: CASSQEGRRHAFF
v_call: TRBV7-2; j_call: TRBJ2-7; cdr3_aa: CASSRDRAHEQYF
v_call: TRBV27; j_call: TRBJ1-2; cdr3_aa: CASSLLGQGGYTF
v_call: TRBV19; j_call: TRBJ1-2; cdr3_aa: CASSVARSNGYTF
v_call: TRBV2; j_call: TRBJ2-1; cdr3_aa: CASSGRTSWVEQFF
v_call: TRBV7-3; j_call: TRBJ2-5; cdr3_aa: CASSSTGTGEGETQYF
v_call: TRBV6-4; j_call: TRBJ1-1; cdr3_aa: CASRGTKGNTEAFF
v_call: TRBV27; j_call: NA; cdr3_aa: CASSLTGLSYEQYF
v_call: TRBV19; j_call: NA; cdr3_aa: CASSPTGTNREQYF
v_call: TRBV28; j_call: TRBJ2-1; cdr3_aa: CASSLAGEEFF
v_call: TRBV9; j_call: TRBJ1-6; cdr3_aa: CASSADRNSPLHF
v_call: TRBV28; j_call: TRBJ2-1; cdr3_aa: CASSEGTRFHEQFF
v_call: TRBV30; j_call: TRBJ2-1; cdr3_aa: CAWRGTSGSNEQFF
v_call: TRBV2; j_call: TRBJ2-1; cdr3_aa: CASSVWTRNEQFF
v_call: TRBV5-1; j_call: TRBJ1-2; cdr3_aa: CASSLFRTGGSGYGYTF
v_call: TRBV19; j_call: TRBJ1-5; cdr3_aa: CASSRDRGRNQPQHF
v_call: TRBV7-3; j_call: TRBJ1-5; cdr3_aa: CASSFTGAGQPQHF
v_call: TRBV10-2; j_call: TRBJ2-5; cdr3_aa: CASSDGVQETQYF
v_call: TRBV30; j_call: TRBJ2-3; cdr3_aa: CAWSAAGGPDTQYF
v_call: TRBV5-1; j_call: TRBJ2-5; cdr3_aa: CASKLGHGETQYF
v_call: TRBV7-9; j_call: TRBJ2-1; cdr3_aa: CASSFPLRDRGTNEQFF
v_call: TRBV9; j_call: TRBJ2-3; cdr3_aa: CASSAFTDTQYF
v_call: TRBV9; j_call: TRBJ1-2; cdr3_aa: CASSVMRHHYGYTF
v_call: TRBV5-6; j_call: TRBJ1-4; cdr3_aa: CASSSQDRVGEKLFF
v_call: TRBV9; j_call: TRBJ2-3; cdr3_aa: CASSSRVGRADTQYF
v_call: TRBV7-9; j_call: TRBJ2-3; cdr3_aa: CASSSSGADTQYF